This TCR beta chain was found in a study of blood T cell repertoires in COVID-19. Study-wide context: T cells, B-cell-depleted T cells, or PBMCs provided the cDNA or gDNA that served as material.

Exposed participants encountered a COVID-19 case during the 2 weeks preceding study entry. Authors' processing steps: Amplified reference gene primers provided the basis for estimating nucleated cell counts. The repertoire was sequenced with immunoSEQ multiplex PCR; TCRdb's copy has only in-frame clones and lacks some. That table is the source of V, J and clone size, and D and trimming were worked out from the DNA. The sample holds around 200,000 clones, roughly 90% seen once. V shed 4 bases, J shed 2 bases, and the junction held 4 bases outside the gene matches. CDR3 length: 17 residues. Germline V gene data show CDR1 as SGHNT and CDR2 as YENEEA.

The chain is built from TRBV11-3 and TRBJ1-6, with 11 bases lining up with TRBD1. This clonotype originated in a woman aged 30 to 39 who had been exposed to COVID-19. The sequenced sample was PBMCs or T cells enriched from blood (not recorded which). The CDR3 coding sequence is TGTGCCAGCAGCTCAAGGACAGGGGGCCCCTATAATTCACCCCTCCACTTT. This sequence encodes CASSSRTGGPYNSPLHF. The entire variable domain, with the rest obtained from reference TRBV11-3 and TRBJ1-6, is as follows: EAGVVQSPRYKIIEKKQPVAFWCNPISGHNTLYWYLQNLGQGPELLIRYENEEAVDDSQLPKDRFSAERLKGVDSTLKIQPAELGDSAVYLCASSSRTGGPYNSPLHFGNGTRLTVT.